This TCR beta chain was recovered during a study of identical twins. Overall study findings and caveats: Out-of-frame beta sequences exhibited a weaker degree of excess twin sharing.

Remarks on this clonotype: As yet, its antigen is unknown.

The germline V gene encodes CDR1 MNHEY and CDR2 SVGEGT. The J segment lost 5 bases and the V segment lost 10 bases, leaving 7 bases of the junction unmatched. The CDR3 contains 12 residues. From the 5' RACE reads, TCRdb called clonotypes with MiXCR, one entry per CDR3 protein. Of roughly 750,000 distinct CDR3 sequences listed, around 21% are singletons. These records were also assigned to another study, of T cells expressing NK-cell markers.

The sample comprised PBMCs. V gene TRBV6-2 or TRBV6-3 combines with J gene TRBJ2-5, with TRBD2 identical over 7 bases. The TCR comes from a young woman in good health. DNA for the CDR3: TGTGCCACCACAGCGGGGAGGGAGACCCAGTACTTC. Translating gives CATTAGRETQYF.